Following are 28 T cell receptor beta chains from one sample sequenced in a study of T cells after yellow fever vaccination. MiXCR, run by TCRdb on the 5' RACE reads, gives a single entry per CDR3 protein. The data contain around 530,000 distinct CDR3 sequences, roughly 17% of them singletons. Sequenced material: PBMCs, taken 5 to 6 days after the first yellow fever vaccination. The origin of the receptors is a man in his late teens or twenties who received the YFV17D yellow fever vaccine.

The chain combines TRBV9 with TRBJ1-5; D uncertain. Trimming took 8 bases from V and 0 from J, leaving 9 bases between them. CDR1 is SGDLS, CDR2 YYNGEE, per germline. There are 13 residues in the CDR3. The CDR3 DNA reads as TGTGCCAGTAGCATAGGTAGCAATCAGCCCCAGCATTTT. Its translation is CASSIGSNQPQHF.

This chain uses TRBV29-1 with TRBJ1-1, with a weak D call TRBD1 (6 bases). The CDR3 is 14 amino acids. Deletions cut 0 bases from V and 11 bases from J, with 19 bases between. Germline CDR1 is SQVTM and CDR2 is ANQGSEA. The CDR3, as DNA: TGCAGCGTTGAAGATCATGACAGGTCTCTCGGGGCTTTCTTT. Its translation: CSVEDHDRSLGAFF.

The J gene is TRBJ2-3, the V gene TRBV2, with D possibly matching TRBD2 (6 bases). The CDR3 runs to 22 residues. With 0 bases removed from V and 2 bases from J, the gap between germline ends came to 30 bases. Germline-derived CDR1 and CDR2 are SNHLY and FYNNEI. The CDR3 loop is CASSEAGGLAGIVYLFTDTQYF. The CDR3 DNA sequence: TGTGCCAGCAGTGAAGCGGGGGGTTTGGCGGGGATCGTCTACCTATTCACAGATACGCAGTATTTT.

The chain employs TRBV4-3 and TRBJ1-6; 7 bases are a match to TRBD1. This CDR3 region has 15 residues. V lost 2 bases to trimming and J lost 9 bases; unmatched junction nucleotides: 7. Germline values: CDR1 LGHNA, CDR2 YSLEER. CDR3 sequence reads: CASSQISQGGSPLHF. The CDR3 coding sequence is TGCGCCAGCAGCCAAATCTCTCAGGGGGGTTCACCCCTCCACTTT.

The J gene is TRBJ2-2, the V gene TRBV9; 9 bases are a match to TRBD1. This CDR3 comprises 16 residues. J was trimmed by 4 bases and V by 4 bases; bases with no gene match: 8. Germline CDR1 reads SGDLS; CDR2 reads YYNGEE. DNA for the CDR3: TGTGCCAGCAGCCCTACCGGGACAGGGTCCACCGGGGAGCTGTTTTTT. Translating gives CASSPTGTGSTGELFF.

This clonotype was counted at least ten times. The gene calls are TRBV12-3 or TRBV12-4 and TRBJ1-1, with 8 bases identical to TRBD1. Trimming took 1 base from V and 4 from J; bases not matched to a gene: 2. The CDR3 runs to 14 residues. The CDR3 spells CASSLGDRGTEAFF. CDR3 coding DNA: TGTGCCAGCAGTTTAGGAGACAGGGGCACTGAAGCTTTCTTT.

The chain combines TRBV6-5 with TRBJ1-2; D possibly corresponds to TRBD1 (5 bases). This CDR3 is built from 15 residues. V shed 0 bases and J shed 2 bases, with 10 bases lying between them. The germline V gene has CDR1 MNHEY and CDR2 SVGAGI. The CDR3 DNA sequence: TGTGCCAGCAGTTACTCGTCCGGGGGAAACTATGGCTACACCTTC. Translating it yields CASSYSSGGNYGYTF.

V and J are TRBV5-1 and TRBJ2-2; 8 nucleotides align to TRBD1. V lost 0 bases and J lost 7; bases outside the gene matches: 5. The CDR3 is 15 residues long. Looked up from germline, CDR1 is SGHRS and CDR2 is YFSETQ. The CDR3 loop is CASSLGQGNLGELFF. CDR3 DNA sequence: TGCGCCAGCAGCTTGGGACAGGGGAATCTCGGGGAGCTGTTTTTT.

This clonotype was counted at least ten times. This sequence joins TRBV7-2 and TRBJ2-7, with TRBD2 matching over 7 bases. CDR1 is SGHTA and CDR2 is FQGNSA in the germline V gene. Losses at the gene ends were 4 bases for V and 3 bases for J; bases not matched to a gene: 6. This CDR3 has 14 amino acids. CDR3 sequence reads: CASSSQRGFYEQYF. CDR3 nucleotides: TGTGCCAGCAGCTCACAGCGGGGATTCTACGAGCAGTACTTC.

The chain has TRBV7-9 and TRBJ1-1; the D gene is possibly TRBD1 (5 bases). This CDR3 spans 16 amino acids. V was pared by 5 bases and J by 0 bases, with 16 bases between. In germline, CDR1 is SEHNR, CDR2 FQNEAQ (reference sequence). For the CDR3, the DNA is TGTGCCAGCAGCCCCCGTTTGGGGGTGATGAACACTGAAGCTTTCTTT. Its translation: CASSPRLGVMNTEAFF.

CDR3 region: CASSGEIAYQPQHF. The CDR3 DNA sequence: TGTGCCAGCAGCGGGGAGATAGCTTATCAGCCCCAGCATTTT. V usage is TRBV6-1 and J usage is TRBJ1-5; D ambiguous. The CDR3 has 14 amino acids. CDR1 is MNHNS, CDR2 SASEGT, per germline. The V end was cut by 6 bases, the J end by 5 bases, with 14 bases between.

This chain uses TRBV7-2 with TRBJ2-3; D unresolved. The CDR3 loop spans 15 amino acids. Deletions cut 5 bases from V and 2 bases from J, with 14 bases between. Germline CDR1 is SGHTA and CDR2 is FQGNSA. The CDR3 reads CASSGRRNPTDTQYF. The CDR3 DNA reads TGTGCCAGCAGCGGCCGCAGGAACCCCACAGATACGCAGTATTTT.

J is TRBJ2-2 and V is TRBV20-1; D uncertain. CDR3 length: 13 amino acids. V gave up 4 bases and J gave up 4 bases, with 10 bases separating them. The germline gives CDR1 DFQATT, CDR2 SNEGSKA (reference sequence). The CDR3 DNA is TGCAGTGCTAAAACTGACTCCACCGGGGAGCTGTTTTTT. Its protein product is CSAKTDSTGELFF.

Ten or more counts support this clonotype. The chain recombines TRBV12-3 or TRBV12-4 with TRBJ2-5, with D hard to call. V dropped 0 bases and J dropped 3 bases, with 5 bases sitting between them. This CDR3 has 13 residues. The CDR3 reads CASSLAGKETQYF. CDR3 in DNA: TGTGCCAGCAGTTTAGCAGGGAAAGAGACCCAGTACTTC.

This clonotype has just a few counts. The chain recombines TRBV5-1 with TRBJ1-1, with 7 bases aligning to TRBD1. The CDR3 loop spans 16 amino acids. Germline V gene lookup returns CDR1 SGHRS and CDR2 YFSETQ. V was pared by 3 bases and J by 3 bases, with 11 bases of the junction left unmatched. CDR3 nucleotides: TGCGCCAGCAGCTCACAGGGGACGGGTTTACACACTGAAGCTTTCTTT. The encoded protein is CASSSQGTGLHTEAFF. Supplemented by reference TRBV5-1 and TRBJ1-1, the full variable domain reads KAGVTQTPRYLIKTRGQQVTLSCSPISGHRSVSWYQQTPGQGLQFLFEYFSETQRNKGNFPGRFSGRQFSNSRSEMNVSTLELGDSALYLCASSSQGTGLHTEAFFGQGTRLTVV.

In this sample, this clonotype turned up many times. The genes are TRBV10-2 and TRBJ2-7; perhaps TRBD2 as D (6 bases). Germline V CDR1 and CDR2: WSHSY, SAAADI. V lost 6 bases to trimming and J lost 4 bases, with 13 bases between them. CDR3 size: 13 residues. The CDR3 bases are TGCGCCAGCAGCCGGGACTTATTATACGAGCAGTACTTC. Its protein is CASSRDLLYEQYF.

The chain combines TRBV5-1 with TRBJ1-2; D ambiguous. The CDR3 has 13 residues. Germline CDR1 is SGHRS and CDR2 is YFSETQ. V shed 1 base and J shed 7 bases, with 11 bases lying between them. The CDR3 nucleotides read TGCGCCAGCAGCTTGAGGGAGAGACTTGGCTACACCTTC. It codes for CASSLRERLGYTF.

This clonotype has more than one count but fewer than ten. The rearrangement joins TRBV5-1 to TRBJ1-5, with D perhaps matching TRBD1 (5 bases). Germline assignment: CDR1 SGHRS and CDR2 YFSETQ. V lost 2 bases to trimming and J lost 6 bases, with 9 bases between them. The CDR3 runs 13 residues. The chain's CDR3 is CASSFSGSQPQHF. CDR3 DNA sequence: TGCGCCAGCAGCTTCTCAGGGTCTCAGCCCCAGCATTTT.

This clonotype was detected many times. The gene calls are TRBV4-3 and TRBJ2-3, with D maybe TRBD2 (6 bases). The CDR3 runs to 15 residues. Trimming took 1 base from V and 2 from J, leaving 10 bases between them. Germline V gives CDR1 LGHNA, CDR2 YSLEER. CDR3 in DNA: TGCGCCAGCAGCCAAGCCCCGGGGGTCACAGATACGCAGTATTTT. It yields the protein CASSQAPGVTDTQYF.

In its sample, this clonotype was seen once. The chain couples TRBV4-1 to TRBJ2-1, with D maybe TRBD1 (5 bases). The CDR3 is 13 amino acids. V dropped 0 bases and J dropped 10 bases, with 10 bases sitting between them. Germline values: CDR1 MGHRA, CDR2 YSYEKL. The CDR3 spells CASSQEGRGEQFF. Here the CDR3 DNA reads TGCGCCAGCAGCCAAGAGGGGCGTGGAGAGCAGTTCTTC.

This chain joins TRBV12-3 or TRBV12-4 and TRBJ2-7; no clear D gene. Trimming left V 1 base short and J 6 bases short, with 13 bases between. The CDR3 is 14 amino acids. The CDR3 spells CASSLVHFFGEQYF. In DNA, the CDR3 is TGTGCCAGCAGTTTAGTGCACTTTTTCGGCGAGCAGTACTTC.

This clonotype appeared many times. The chain links TRBV7-8 to TRBJ1-5; 7 nucleotides agree with TRBD1. V gave up 3 bases and J gave up 0 bases; unmatched junction bases: 2. This CDR3 contains 15 residues. CDR1 SGHVS and CDR2 FQNEAQ come from the germline V gene. The CDR3 DNA is TGTGCCAGCAGCTTGGGACAGTCTAGCAATCAGCCCCAGCATTTT. This gives the protein CASSLGQSSNQPQHF.

V and J are TRBV5-1 and TRBJ1-4; 8 bases map to TRBD1. There are 15 residues in the CDR3. V shed 0 bases and J 6 bases; nucleotides not matched to a gene: 4. CDR1 and CDR2 from the germline V gene are SGHRS and YFSETQ. DNA of the CDR3: TGCGCCAGCAGCTTGGTGGAGACAGGGGATGAAAAACTGTTTTTT. Translated, it gives CASSLVETGDEKLFF.

This chain joins TRBV24-1 and TRBJ1-2; 12 nucleotides line up with TRBD1. Germline V CDR1 and CDR2: KGHDR, SFDVKD. The CDR3 has 12 residues. With 10 bases clipped from V and 6 bases from J, the junction kept 2 bases outside the gene matches. This CDR3 reads CATGTGGDGYTF. The CDR3 DNA is TGTGCCACAGGGACAGGGGGCGATGGCTACACCTTC.

The CDR3 coding sequence is TGCAGTGCAAAACCCGACAGGCAACTCTTGTATAGCAATCAGCCCCAGCATTTT. Protein sequence: CSAKPDRQLLYSNQPQHF. J is TRBJ1-5 and V is TRBV20-1; perhaps TRBD1 as D (6 bases). The CDR3 loop spans 18 amino acids. Germline V CDR1 and CDR2: DFQATT, SNEGSKA (reference sequence). Trimming took 6 bases from V and 0 from J, leaving 24 bases between them.

Ten or more counts support this clonotype. The CDR3 is CASSYVLGLRKAFF. The CDR3 region has the DNA TGTGCCAGCAGTTACGTACTTGGCCTGCGCAAAGCTTTCTTT. V usage is TRBV6-5 and J usage is TRBJ1-1; D remains ambiguous. There are 14 residues in the CDR3. V lost 2 bases to trimming and J lost 9 bases, with 16 bases between them. Per the germline V gene, CDR1 is MNHEY and CDR2 is SVGAGI.

The rearrangement links TRBV6-2 or TRBV6-3 to TRBJ2-5, with 7 positions matching TRBD2. After removal of 6 bases from V and 8 bases from J, the junction contained 9 bases not matched to a gene. Per the germline V gene, CDR1 is MNHEY and CDR2 is SVGEGT. The CDR3 is made up of 13 amino acids. CDR3 sequence: CASRRTSVATQYF. As DNA, the CDR3 is TGTGCCAGCAGGAGAACTAGCGTGGCAACCCAGTACTTC.

This clonotype was counted between two and nine times. The rearrangement links TRBV6-5 to TRBJ1-2; D gene uncertain. This CDR3 comprises 15 residues. CDR1 and CDR2 from the germline V gene are MNHEY and SVGAGI. V was clipped by 3 bases and J by 13 bases, with 24 bases between them. CDR3 DNA sequence: TGTGCCAGCAGTTATGGGTTCGGGTATGGCTATCTCCTCACCTTC. This codes for CASSYGFGYGYLLTF.